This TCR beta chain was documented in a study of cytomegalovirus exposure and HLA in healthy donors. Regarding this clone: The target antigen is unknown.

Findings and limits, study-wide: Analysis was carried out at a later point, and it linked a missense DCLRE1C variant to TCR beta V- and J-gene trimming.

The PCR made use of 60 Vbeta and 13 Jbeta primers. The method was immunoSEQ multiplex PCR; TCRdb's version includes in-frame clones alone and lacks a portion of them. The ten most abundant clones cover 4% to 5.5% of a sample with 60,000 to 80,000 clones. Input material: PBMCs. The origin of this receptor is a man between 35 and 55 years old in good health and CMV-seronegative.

The CDR3 DNA reads TGTGCCAGCAGCTGGGCCGGGGGGATGAACACTGAAGCTTTCTTT. Translated: CASSWAGGMNTEAFF. The chain links TRBV7-9 to TRBJ1-1; TRBD1 is a possible D gene (5 bases). Germline CDR1 SEHNR, CDR2 FQNEAQ (reference sequence). The CDR3 is made up of 15 amino acids. V was pared by 4 bases and J by 0 bases, with 12 bases between.